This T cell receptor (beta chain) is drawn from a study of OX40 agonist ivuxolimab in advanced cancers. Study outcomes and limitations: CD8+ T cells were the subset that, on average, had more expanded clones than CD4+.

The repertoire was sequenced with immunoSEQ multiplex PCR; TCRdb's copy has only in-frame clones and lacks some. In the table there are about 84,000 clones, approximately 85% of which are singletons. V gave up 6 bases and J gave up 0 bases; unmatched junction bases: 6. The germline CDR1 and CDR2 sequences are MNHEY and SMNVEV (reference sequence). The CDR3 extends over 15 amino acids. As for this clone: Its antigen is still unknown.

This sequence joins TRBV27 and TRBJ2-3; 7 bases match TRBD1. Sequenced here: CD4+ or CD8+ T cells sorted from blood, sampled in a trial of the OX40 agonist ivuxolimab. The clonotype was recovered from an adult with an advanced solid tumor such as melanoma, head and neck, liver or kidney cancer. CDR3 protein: CASRTTGVSTDTQYF. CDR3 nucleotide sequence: TGTGCCAGCAGAACCACAGGGGTTAGCACAGATACGCAGTATTTT.